This T cell receptor (beta chain) derives from a study of Ad26.COV2.S vaccination and SARS-CoV-2 variants (dated by TCRdb to the early 2020s). Regarding the research as a whole: Vaccine-arm donors came from COV1001, a multicentre, randomized, double-blind, placebo-controlled phase I-IIa trial of Ad26.COV2.S in healthy adults. Dosing of Ad26.COV2.S was intramuscular, at either 5x10^10 or 1x10^11 viral particles, delivered as one shot or as two shots spaced 56 days apart. TCRbeta repertoire sequencing was used to assess the specificity and breadth of SARS-CoV-2-reactive T cell receptors after Ad26.COV2.S vaccination. The TCR-sequenced set comprised about 32 samples: some 20 Ad26.COV2.S vaccine recipients, 5 placebo recipients and 8 SARS-CoV-2 convalescent individuals. Trial participants were randomized into five groups of five, in which low-dose or high-dose Ad26.COV2.S was given once or twice, or placebo was given on both occasions. Investigators remained blinded to trial group allocation during experiments and outcome assessment.

TCRbeta CDR3 regions were sequenced with the immunoSEQ Assay. After extraction, genomic DNA underwent amplification by bias-controlled multiplex PCR, followed by high-throughput sequencing. On the authors' methods: To quantify the absolute abundance of every unique TCRbeta CDR3 region, sequences were collapsed and filtered. Usable DNA was measured by amplifying reference genes present in all nucleated cells, and TCRbeta template counts were normalized to that usable DNA to estimate T cell fraction. Repertoire TCRs were annotated as SARS-CoV-2-specific by exact matching of V gene, CDR3 amino acid sequence and J gene to a known reactive TCR set. The reference SARS-CoV-2 TCR set came from MIRA and was filtered for enrichment in COVID-19-positive ImmuneCODE repertoires, removing public or cross-reactive TCRs. Using the MIRA antigens, annotated TCRs were further analysed by specific ORF or by position within an ORF. Breadth was defined as the number of annotated unique rearrangements divided by the total number of unique productive rearrangements, and depth was defined as the summed frequency of the annotated unique rearrangements. Group comparisons of TCR breadth used two-sided Wilcoxon rank-sum tests. TCRdb obtained this table from immuneACCESS and retained in-frame rearrangements with V and J assigned. These tables miss some clones; where compared with another copy, unresolved V genes account for less than half of the shortfall, and the remainder is unexplained. D and trimming were read from the DNA, whereas the V and J calls and clone size are those reported in that table. For this sample there are fewer than 500,000 clones; roughly nine tenths appear just once. Jointly, the top ten make up about 2.7% of the sample.

This specimen's treatment or condition label, interpreted: about 20 received Ad26.COV2.S at low or high dose, single or two shots; 5 received placebo; per-sample allocation not given. Repertoires of vaccine and placebo recipients were sequenced from samples collected on day 63 after the first injection. Between 29 July and 7 August 2020, Cohort 1b enrolled 25 adults aged 18-55 years at one site in Boston, USA. Ad26.COV2.S consisted of a replication-incompetent adenovirus type 26 vector by which a prefusion-stabilized SARS-CoV-2 spike protein from the original Wuhan strain was expressed. As to this clone: Its antigen has not been determined. The junction does not match germline at one end; this may be a read error.

Taken from cysteine to phenylalanine, the CDR3 has 12 residues. Of all the DNA, just the CDR3 is kept, 36 bases in frame from base 1. As encoded in the germline V gene (reference sequence), CDR1 is SGHNT while CDR2 is YYREEE. Results and caveats for the whole study, not just this receptor: Comparable non-spike TCR breadth was observed between vaccine and placebo recipients, consistent with only spike being contained in the vaccine. After vaccination, substantial breadth of spike-specific CD8+ and CD4+ T cell responses was reported. Ad26.COV2.S recipients had higher spike-specific TCR breadth than placebo recipients (P = 0.0014). Comparing responses between vaccine doses or regimens was not something the study was powered to do. The authors noted that total T cell responses may have been underestimated by the TCR breadth and depth analyses.

This sequence uses TRBV5-4 and TRBJ2-1, with the D gene call left open. This TCR derives from a person aged 18-60 years who received the Ad26.COV2.S COVID-19 vaccine or a placebo. Material: peripheral blood, obtained in a trial of Ad26.COV2.S vaccine versus placebo. The DNA is as follows: TGTGCCAGCACCTTGATTGGGAATGAGCAGTTCTTC. Its protein is CASTLIGNEQFF.